The 18 T cell receptor beta chains in this list originate from one sample, sequenced in a study of blood T cell repertoires in COVID-19. Only in-frame clones appear in the TCRdb table, and some are missing; sequencing was by immunoSEQ multiplex PCR. The sample records around 170,000 clones, approximately 88% being singletons. Sequenced: peripheral blood. These receptors originate from a man aged 55 to 70 with acute or convalescent COVID-19.

This chain joins TRBV3-1 (or the pseudogene TRBV3-2) and TRBJ2-5; D is unclear. The CDR3 is 12 amino acids. Germline V gene lookup returns CDR1 LGHDT and CDR2 YNNKEL (reference sequence). V was trimmed by 4 bases and J by 5 bases, leaving 8 bases between them. The CDR3 nucleotides read TGTGCCAGCAGCCCTATCGGGGAGACCCAGTACTTC. This codes for CASSPIGETQYF.

The genes are TRBV14 and TRBJ1-4; tentative D call: TRBD1 (5 bases). The V and J ends lost 0 bases and 11 bases respectively, with 13 bases between them. The CDR3 sequence is 14 residues long. The V gene's germline CDR1 is SGHDN and CDR2 FVKESK. The CDR3 sequence: CASSQDTRVGKLFF. The CDR3 nucleotides read TGTGCCAGCAGCCAAGATACCAGGGTGGGGAAACTGTTTTTT. Combining the CDR3 with reference TRBV14 and TRBJ1-4 gives the whole variable domain EAGVTQFPSHSVIEKGQTVTLRCDPISGHDNLYWYRRVMGKEIKFLLHFVKESKQDESGMPNNRFLAERTGGTYSTLKVQPAELEDSGVYFCASSQDTRVGKLFFGSGTQLSVL.

The V gene is TRBV4-1, the J gene TRBJ1-2; D uncertain. CDR1 and CDR2 from the germline V gene are MGHRA and YSYEKL. The ends were cut back, 0 bases at V and 8 bases at J, with 10 bases in the middle. CDR3 size: 13 residues. The CDR3 is CASSQEGLVGYTF. DNA for the CDR3: TGCGCCAGCAGCCAAGAGGGCCTGGTCGGCTACACCTTC.

This chain joins TRBV6-1 and TRBJ1-2; weak D call: TRBD1 (5 bases). The ends were cut back, 3 bases at V and 4 bases at J, with 18 bases in the middle. Looked up from germline, CDR1 is MNHNS and CDR2 is SASEGT. The CDR3 spans 16 residues. CDR3 sequence (DNA): TGTGCCAGCAGTGACCCCTTTGGGGGGTTAATCTATGGCTACACCTTC. Translation gives CASSDPFGGLIYGYTF.

On this clone itself: This sample also contains other DNA sequences that code for the same CDR3. V gene TRBV18 combines with J gene TRBJ1-1; D is undetermined. Germline assignment: CDR1 KGHSH and CDR2 LQKENI. V was clipped by 3 bases and J by 0 bases, with 8 bases between them. The CDR3 has 14 amino acids. The CDR3 loop is CASSPRTMNTEAFF. The CDR3 region has the DNA TGTGCCAGCTCACCCAGAACTATGAACACTGAAGCTTTCTTT.

The CDR3, as DNA: TGTGCCAGCAGCCCGACAACTGGGAACACTGAAGCTTTCTTT. It translates to CASSPTTGNTEAFF. The chain has TRBV11-2 and TRBJ1-1; D gene ambiguous. This CDR3 is built from 14 residues. CDR1 and CDR2 (germline): SGHAT, FQNNGV. V lost 5 bases to trimming and J lost 1 base, with 11 bases between them.

This chain links TRBV30 with TRBJ1-4; possibly TRBD1 for D (5 bases). The CDR3 has 14 amino acids. V gave up 2 bases and J gave up 5 bases, with 12 bases separating them. Germline V CDR1 and CDR2: GTSNPN, SVGIG (reference sequence). CDR3 bases: TGTGCCTGGAGTATGGGGACTAACAATGAAAAACTGTTTTTT. It specifies CAWSMGTNNEKLFF.

V gene TRBV6-1 combines with J gene TRBJ1-2, with TRBD1 matching over 7 bases. The junction had 8 bases not matched to a gene; V was cut back by 3 bases and J by 4 bases. From germline, CDR1 is MNHNS and CDR2 SASEGT. The CDR3 runs 15 residues. DNA for the CDR3: TGTGCCAGCAGTGACAAGGGGGCCCTCTCCTATGGCTACACCTTC. This gives the protein CASSDKGALSYGYTF.

This chain connects TRBV5-1 to TRBJ1-1; a weak D match, TRBD1 (5 bases). V gave up 5 bases and J gave up 3 bases, with 17 bases separating them. The CDR3 has 15 amino acids. Per germline, CDR1 SGHRS and CDR2 YFSETQ. CDR3 residues: CASRNGGGADTEAFF. DNA for the CDR3: TGCGCCAGCAGAAACGGAGGAGGGGCGGACACTGAAGCTTTCTTT.

The chain recombines TRBV6-4 with TRBJ1-1, with a tentative D call TRBD1 (5 bases). V lost 10 bases to trimming and J lost 1 base, with 13 bases between them. The CDR3 sequence is 13 residues long. Germline lookup yields CDR1 MRHNA and CDR2 SNTAGT. The CDR3: CATRRQTNTEAFF. For the CDR3, the DNA is TGTGCCACCCGGAGACAGACGAACACTGAAGCTTTCTTT.

This chain connects TRBV30 to TRBJ2-3, with a weak D call TRBD2 (6 bases). The CDR3 is made up of 13 amino acids. Germline CDR1 reads GTSNPN; CDR2 reads SVGIG (reference sequence). The germline V and J ends were trimmed by 7 bases and 6 bases, with 17 bases remaining between them. Here the CDR3 DNA reads TGTGCCTCCCGGTTTAGCGGCGCTGATACGCAGTATTTT. This encodes CASRFSGADTQYF.

The chain has TRBV7-9 and TRBJ1-1; the D gene is possibly TRBD1 (6 bases). The V end lost 2 bases, the J end lost 11 bases, and 12 bases lay between the germline ends. The CDR3 has 12 amino acids. Germline CDR1 and CDR2: SEHNR and FQNEAQ (reference sequence). The CDR3 is CASSLTGSVAFF. CDR3 sequence (DNA): TGTGCCAGCAGCTTAACAGGGTCAGTGGCTTTCTTT.

This chain links TRBV3-1 (or the pseudogene TRBV3-2) with TRBJ2-5, with 9 bases lining up with TRBD2. V shed 0 bases, J shed 5 bases, and the junction held 1 base outside the gene matches. Germline V CDR1 and CDR2: LGHDT, YNNKEL (reference sequence). This CDR3 is built from 14 residues. CDR3 loop: CASSQERGGETQYF. The CDR3 bases are TGTGCCAGCAGCCAAGAGCGGGGGGGGGAGACCCAGTACTTC.

The rearrangement uses TRBV7-8 and TRBJ1-1; TRBD1 aligns across 11 bases. The CDR3 sequence is 16 residues long. Looked up from germline, CDR1 is SGHVS and CDR2 is FQNEAQ. The V gene end was trimmed by 5 bases and the J gene end by 1 base; junction bases not matched to a gene: 6. For the CDR3, the DNA is TGTGCCAGCAGCCGGGCCGGGACAGGGGGGAACACTGAAGCTTTCTTT. This gives the protein CASSRAGTGGNTEAFF.

The chain has TRBV12-3 or TRBV12-4 and TRBJ1-1; no firm D call. There are 13 residues in the CDR3. V dropped 3 bases and J dropped 3 bases, with 8 bases sitting between them. Here the CDR3 reads CASSLRRDTEAFF. The CDR3 DNA follows: TGTGCCAGCAGTTTGAGGAGGGACACTGAAGCTTTCTTT.

This chain joins TRBV7-2 and TRBJ1-1; weak D call: TRBD1 (5 bases). The CDR3 runs 17 residues. Germline loops: CDR1 SGHTA, CDR2 FQGNSA. Deletions cut 4 bases from V and 0 bases from J, with 18 bases between. Here the CDR3 reads CASSSGDWERMNTEAFF. CDR3 coding DNA: TGTGCCAGCAGCTCGGGGGATTGGGAACGGATGAACACTGAAGCTTTCTTT.

This clone was counted between two and nine times. J is TRBJ2-1 and V is TRBV6-5; 9 bases are shared with TRBD2. V trimming: 8 bases; J trimming: 5 bases; junction bases outside the gene matches: 10. Per germline, CDR1 MNHEY and CDR2 SVGAGI. The CDR3 totals 15 residues. The CDR3 nucleotides read TGTGCCAGCCGGGTTAGGACTAGCGCCAACAATGAGCAGTTCTTC. Translation: CASRVRTSANNEQFF.

The V gene is TRBV6-1, the J gene TRBJ1-5; D is perhaps TRBD1 (5 bases). The CDR3 runs to 16 residues. In germline, CDR1 is MNHNS, CDR2 SASEGT. The V gene lost 4 bases and the J gene lost 1 base, with 14 bases spanning the gap. CDR3 residues: CASSVAGRGSNQPQHF. As DNA, the CDR3 is TGTGCCAGCAGTGTGGCGGGGCGTGGAAGCAATCAGCCCCAGCATTTT.